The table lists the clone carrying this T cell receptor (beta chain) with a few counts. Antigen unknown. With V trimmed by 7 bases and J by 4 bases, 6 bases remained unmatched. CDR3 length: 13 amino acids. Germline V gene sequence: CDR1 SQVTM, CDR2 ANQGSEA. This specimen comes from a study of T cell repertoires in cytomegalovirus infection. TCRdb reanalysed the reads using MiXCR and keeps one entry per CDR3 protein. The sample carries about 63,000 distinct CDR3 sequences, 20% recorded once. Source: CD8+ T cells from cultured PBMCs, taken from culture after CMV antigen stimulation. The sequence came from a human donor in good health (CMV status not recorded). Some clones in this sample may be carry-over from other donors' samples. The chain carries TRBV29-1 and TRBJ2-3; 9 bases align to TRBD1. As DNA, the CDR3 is TGCAGCGCCGAGACAGGGGGAGCAGATACGCAGTATTTT. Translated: CSAETGGADTQYF.